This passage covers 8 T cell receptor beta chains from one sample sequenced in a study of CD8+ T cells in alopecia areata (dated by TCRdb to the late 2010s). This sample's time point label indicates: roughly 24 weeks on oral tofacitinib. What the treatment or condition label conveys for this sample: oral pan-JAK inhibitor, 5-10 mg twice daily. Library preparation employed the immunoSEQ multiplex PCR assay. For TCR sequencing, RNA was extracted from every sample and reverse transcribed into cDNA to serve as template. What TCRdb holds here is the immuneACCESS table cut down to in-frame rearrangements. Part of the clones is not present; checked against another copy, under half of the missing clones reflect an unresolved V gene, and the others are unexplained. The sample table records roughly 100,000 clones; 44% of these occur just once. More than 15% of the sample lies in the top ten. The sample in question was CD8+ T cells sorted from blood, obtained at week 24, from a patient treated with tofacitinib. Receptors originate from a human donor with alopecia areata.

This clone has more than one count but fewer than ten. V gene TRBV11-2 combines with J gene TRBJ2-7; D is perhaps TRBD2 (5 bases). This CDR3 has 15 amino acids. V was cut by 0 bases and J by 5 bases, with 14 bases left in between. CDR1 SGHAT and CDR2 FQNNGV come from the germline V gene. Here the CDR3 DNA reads TGTGCCAGCAGCTTAGAATTTTCGGGGTCGGACGAGCAGTACTTC. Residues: CASSLEFSGSDEQYF.

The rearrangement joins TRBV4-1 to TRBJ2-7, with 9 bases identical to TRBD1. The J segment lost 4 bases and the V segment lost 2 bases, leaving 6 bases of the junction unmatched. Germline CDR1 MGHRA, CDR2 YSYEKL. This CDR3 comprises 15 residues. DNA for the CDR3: TGCGCCAGCAGCCAACCGGGACAGGGCGCTTACGAGCAGTACTTC. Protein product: CASSQPGQGAYEQYF.

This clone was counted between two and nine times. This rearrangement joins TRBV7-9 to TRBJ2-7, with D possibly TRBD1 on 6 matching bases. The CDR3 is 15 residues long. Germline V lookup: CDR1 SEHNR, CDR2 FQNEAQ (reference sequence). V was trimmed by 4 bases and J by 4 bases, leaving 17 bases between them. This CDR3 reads CASSSQTGSGYEQYF. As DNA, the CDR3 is TGTGCCAGCAGCTCCCAGACAGGTTCTGGGTACGAGCAGTACTTC.

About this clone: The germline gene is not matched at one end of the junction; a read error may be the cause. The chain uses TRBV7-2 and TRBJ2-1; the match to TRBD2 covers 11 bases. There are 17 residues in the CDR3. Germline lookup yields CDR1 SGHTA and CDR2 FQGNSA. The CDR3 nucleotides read TGCGCCAGCAGCAGAGGGACTAGCGGCAGCTCCTACAATGAGCAGTTCTTC. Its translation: CASSRGTSGSSYNEQFF.

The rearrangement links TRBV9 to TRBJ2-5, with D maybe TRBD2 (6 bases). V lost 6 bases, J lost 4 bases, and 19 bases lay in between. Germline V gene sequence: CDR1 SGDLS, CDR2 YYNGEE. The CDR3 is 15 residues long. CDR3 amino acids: CASTKEGRDPETQYF. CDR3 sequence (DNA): TGTGCCAGCACCAAAGAGGGGCGGGACCCAGAGACCCAGTACTTC.

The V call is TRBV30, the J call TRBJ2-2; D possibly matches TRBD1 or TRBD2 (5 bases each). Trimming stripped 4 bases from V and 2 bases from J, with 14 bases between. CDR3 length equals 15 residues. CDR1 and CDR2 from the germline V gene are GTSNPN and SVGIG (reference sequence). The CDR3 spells CAWILGPINTGELFF. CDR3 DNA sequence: TGTGCCTGGATCCTGGGACCGATAAACACCGGGGAGCTGTTTTTT.

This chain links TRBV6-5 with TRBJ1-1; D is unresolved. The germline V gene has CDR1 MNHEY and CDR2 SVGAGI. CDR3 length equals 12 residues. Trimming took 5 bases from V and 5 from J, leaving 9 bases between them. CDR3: CASSLLGTEAFF. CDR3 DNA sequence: TGTGCCAGCAGTCTACTCGGGACTGAAGCTTTCTTT.

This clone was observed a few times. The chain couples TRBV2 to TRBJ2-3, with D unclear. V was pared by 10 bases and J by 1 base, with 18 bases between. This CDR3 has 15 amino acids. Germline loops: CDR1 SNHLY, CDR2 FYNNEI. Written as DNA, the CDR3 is TGTGCCATCAACCCCCCGGCAGGACGCACAGATACGCAGTATTTT. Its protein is CAINPPAGRTDTQYF.